This TCR beta chain was retrieved from a study of shared clonotypes between healthy human individuals. The CDR3 totals 14 residues. Trimming removed 6 bases at V and 1 base at J, with 12 bases between. The germline V gene has CDR1 MNHEY and CDR2 SVGAGI. CD8 cells classed as naive were CD45RO-negative and positively selected for CCR7, excluding terminally differentiated effector memory CD45RA+ cells. Produced via immunoSEQ multiplex PCR; TCRdb's table is partial and in-frame only. The table records about 580,000 clones, nearly 98% of them present only once. This TCR derives from a man aged 25 to 40 in good health. The V call is TRBV6-5, the J call TRBJ1-2; D not resolved. The specimen sequenced was naive CD8+ T cells sorted from blood. The CDR3 loop is CASSPIGDNYGYTF. Here the CDR3 DNA reads TGTGCCAGCAGCCCGATTGGGGATAACTATGGCTACACCTTC.